The T cell receptor (beta chain) under discussion was sequenced for a study of CD8 T cells in ankylosing spondylitis. The sample holds many counts of this clonotype. Trimming left V 4 bases short and J 2 bases short, with 11 bases between. Germline-derived CDR1 and CDR2 are MNHNS and SASEGT. The CDR3 has 14 amino acids. TCRdb processed the 5' RACE reads anew with MiXCR; each CDR3 protein has one entry. The repertoire holds roughly 250,000 distinct CDR3 sequences, 8.6% seen once, with 6.8% in the top ten. This TCR came from a male donor with ankylosing spondylitis or in good health (not recorded which). The gene calls are TRBV6-1 and TRBJ1-2; D gene uncertain. The sequenced sample was blood, either unsorted or a sorted T cell fraction (not recorded which). This CDR3 is CASSGEWHNYGYTF. As DNA, the CDR3 is TGTGCCAGCAGTGGGGAATGGCACAACTATGGCTACACCTTC.